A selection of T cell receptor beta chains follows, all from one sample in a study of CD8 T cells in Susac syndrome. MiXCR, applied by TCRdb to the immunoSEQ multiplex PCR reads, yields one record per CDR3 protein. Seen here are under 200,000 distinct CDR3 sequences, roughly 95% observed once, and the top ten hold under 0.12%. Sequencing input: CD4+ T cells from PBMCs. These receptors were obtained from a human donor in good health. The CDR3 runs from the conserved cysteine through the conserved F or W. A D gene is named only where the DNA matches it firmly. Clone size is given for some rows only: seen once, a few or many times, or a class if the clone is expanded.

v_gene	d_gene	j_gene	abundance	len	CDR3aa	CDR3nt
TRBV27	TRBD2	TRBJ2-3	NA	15	CASRRGIREADTQYF	TGTGCCAGCAGACGAGGTATTCGGGAGGCAGATACGCAGTATTTT
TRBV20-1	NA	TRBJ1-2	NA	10	CSGRNYGYTF	TGCAGTGGGAGGAACTATGGCTACACCTTC
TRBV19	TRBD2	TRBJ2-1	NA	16	CASRTSGRVAYNEQFF	TGTGCCAGTAGGACTAGCGGGAGGGTCGCCTACAATGAGCAGTTCTTC
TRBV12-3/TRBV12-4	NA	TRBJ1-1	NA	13	CASSLDGSPEAFF	TGTGCCAGCAGCTTAGATGGAAGCCCTGAAGCTTTCTTT
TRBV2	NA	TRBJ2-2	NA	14	CASSAQGGFGELFF	TGTGCCAGCAGTGCCCAGGGAGGATTCGGGGAGCTGTTTTTT
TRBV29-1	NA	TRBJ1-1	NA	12	CSVLHLSTEAFF	TGCAGCGTTTTACATTTAAGCACTGAAGCTTTCTTT
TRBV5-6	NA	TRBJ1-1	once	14	CASSLRQGITEAFF	TGTGCCAGCAGCTTGAGGCAGGGTATCACTGAAGCTTTCTTT
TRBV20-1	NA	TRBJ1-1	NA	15	CSAGANRVVNTEAFF	TGCAGTGCTGGAGCGAACAGGGTAGTTAACACTGAAGCTTTCTTT
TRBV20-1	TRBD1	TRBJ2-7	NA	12	CSARGQSYEQYF	TGCAGTGCTAGGGGACAGTCCTACGAGCAGTACTTC
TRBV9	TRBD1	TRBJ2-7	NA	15	CASSEAGGPAFEQYF	TGTGCCAGCAGCGAGGCAGGGGGCCCAGCTTTCGAGCAGTACTTC
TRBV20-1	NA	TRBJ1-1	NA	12	CSAPAGNTEAFF	TGCAGTGCCCCGGCAGGGAACACTGAAGCTTTCTTT
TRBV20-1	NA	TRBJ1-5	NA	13	CSARYQGDQPQHF	TGCAGTGCTAGATACCAGGGTGATCAGCCCCAGCATTTT
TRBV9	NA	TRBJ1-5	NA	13	CASSVELDQPQHF	TGTGCCAGCAGCGTAGAGTTGGATCAGCCCCAGCATTTT
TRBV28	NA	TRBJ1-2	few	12	CASSPDQGGYTF	TGTGCCAGCAGTCCCGACCAGGGTGGCTACACCTTC
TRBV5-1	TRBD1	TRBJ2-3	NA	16	CASIRAGTGGPDTQYF	TGCGCCAGCATACGGGCGGGGACAGGGGGTCCAGATACGCAGTATTTT
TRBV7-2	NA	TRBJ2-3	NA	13	CASVAVLGDTQYF	TGTGCCAGCGTAGCGGTACTCGGGGATACGCAGTATTTT
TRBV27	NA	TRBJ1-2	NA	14	CASSLGVGPYGYTF	TGTGCCAGCAGTTTAGGCGTTGGTCCCTATGGCTACACCTTC
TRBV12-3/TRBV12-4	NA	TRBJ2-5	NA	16	CASRPGDGDIQETQYF	TGTGCCAGCAGACCCGGGGACGGCGATATCCAAGAGACCCAGTACTTC
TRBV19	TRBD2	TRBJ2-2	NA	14	CASSSGLASGELFF	TGTGCCAGTAGTTCCGGACTAGCTAGCGGGGAGCTGTTTTTT
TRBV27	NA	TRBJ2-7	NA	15	CASSLSEGAPGEQYF	TGTGCCAGCAGTTTATCGGAGGGGGCGCCGGGCGAGCAGTACTTC
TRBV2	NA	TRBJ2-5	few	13	CASSAEHSETQYF	TGTGCCAGCAGTGCGGAACATTCAGAGACCCAGTACTTC
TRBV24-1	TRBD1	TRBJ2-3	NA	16	CATSDSGTGSTDTQYF	TGTGCCACCAGTGATTCCGGGACAGGGAGCACAGATACGCAGTATTTT
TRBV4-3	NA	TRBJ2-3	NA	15	CASSQVTGPADTQYF	TGCGCCAGCAGCCAGGTGACAGGCCCGGCAGATACGCAGTATTTT
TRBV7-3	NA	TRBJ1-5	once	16	CASSRGSGRINQPQHF	TGTGCCAGCAGCCGGGGGTCCGGGAGGATCAATCAGCCCCAGCATTTT
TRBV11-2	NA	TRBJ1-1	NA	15	CASSLDPWEGTEAFF	TGTGCCAGCAGCTTAGATCCCTGGGAGGGCACTGAAGCTTTCTTT
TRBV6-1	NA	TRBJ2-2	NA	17	CASNNQGIASNTGELFF	TGTGCCAGCAATAACCAGGGGATCGCTTCGAACACCGGGGAGCTGTTTTTT
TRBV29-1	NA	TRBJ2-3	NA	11	CSGQGGGTQYF	TGCAGCGGACAGGGAGGGGGAACGCAGTATTTT
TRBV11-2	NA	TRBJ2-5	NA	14	CASSFSGLQETQYF	TGTGCCAGCAGCTTCTCGGGCCTCCAAGAGACCCAGTACTTC
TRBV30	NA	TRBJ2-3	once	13	CAWSGSRTDTQYF	TGTGCCTGGAGTGGTAGCCGCACAGATACGCAGTATTTT
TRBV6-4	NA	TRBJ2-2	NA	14	CASRQGPNTGELFF	TGTGCCAGCAGACAGGGCCCTAACACCGGGGAGCTGTTTTTT
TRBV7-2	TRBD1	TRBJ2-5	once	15	CASSPSLQGEETQYF	TGTGCCAGCAGCCCCTCCCTTCAGGGGGAAGAGACCCAGTACTTC
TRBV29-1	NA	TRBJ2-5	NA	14	CSVEDRMYQETQYF	TGCAGCGTTGAAGACAGAATGTACCAAGAGACCCAGTACTTC
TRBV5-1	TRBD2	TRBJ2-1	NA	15	CASSQGLAGGSEQFF	TGCGCCAGCAGCCAGGGACTAGCGGGAGGTTCTGAGCAGTTCTTC
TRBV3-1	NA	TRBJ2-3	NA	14	CASSQHGGADTQYF	TGTGCCAGCAGCCAACATGGAGGGGCGGATACGCAGTATTTT
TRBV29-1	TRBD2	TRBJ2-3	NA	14	CSVASGWGQDTQYF	TGCAGCGTGGCTAGCGGCTGGGGCCAGGATACGCAGTATTTT
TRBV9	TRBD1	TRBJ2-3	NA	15	CASSSVPTGADTQYF	TGTGCCAGCAGCAGCGTCCCGACAGGGGCAGATACGCAGTATTTT
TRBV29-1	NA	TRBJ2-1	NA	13	CSVEIQGGNEQFF	TGCAGCGTTGAAATACAGGGCGGGAATGAGCAGTTCTTC
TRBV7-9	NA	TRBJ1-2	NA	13	CASSLGGDYGYTF	TGTGCCAGCAGCTTAGGCGGAGACTATGGCTACACCTTC
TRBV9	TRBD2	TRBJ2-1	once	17	CASSVVGTSSTGNEQFF	TGTGCCAGCAGCGTAGTGGGGACTAGCTCCACGGGCAATGAGCAGTTCTTC
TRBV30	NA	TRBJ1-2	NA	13	CAWRVSSSGGYTF	TGTGCCTGGAGGGTTTCATCCTCGGGTGGCTACACCTTC
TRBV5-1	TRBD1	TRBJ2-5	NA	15	CASSPTSTGEETQYF	TGCGCCAGCAGCCCCACCTCGACAGGGGAAGAGACCCAGTACTTC
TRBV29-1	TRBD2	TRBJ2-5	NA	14	CSVGGLAGQETQYF	TGCAGCGTGGGAGGACTAGCGGGACAAGAGACCCAGTACTTC